In its sample, the clone carrying this TCR beta chain was seen many times. This sample was taken from a study of neurological immune-mediated disorders. TCRdb called the 5' RACE reads again in MiXCR, with one record for every CDR3 protein. The sample comprises under 90,000 distinct CDR3 sequences, 3.5% of which are singletons, and 2.5% to 3% rests with the top ten. Per germline, CDR1 DFQATT and CDR2 SNEGSKA (reference sequence). This CDR3 is 16 amino acids long. Trimming shortened V by 0 bases and J by 6 bases, and 18 bases separated the two germline ends. The chain is built from TRBV20-1 and TRBJ2-1, with a tentative D call TRBD1 (7 bases). Sequencing used PBMCs. The TCR sequence derives from a woman in her forties or fifties with multiple sclerosis. The CDR3: CSARDLDRRDGNEQFF. In DNA form, the CDR3 reads TGCAGTGCTAGAGATCTGGACAGGAGGGACGGCAATGAGCAGTTCTTC.